This T cell receptor beta chain was captured in a study of OX40 agonist ivuxolimab in advanced cancers. Across the whole study: At roughly 83% male, the cohort had a mean age of 60 years, ranging from roughly 20 to 80.

The protocol was immunoSEQ multiplex PCR, while the TCRdb copy is restricted to in-frame clones and leaves out a portion. The table records about 88,000 clones, 85% to 90% of them present only once. This clone was picked up one time. The clonotype comes from an adult with an advanced solid tumor such as melanoma, head and neck, liver or kidney cancer. The sequencing here drew on CD4+ or CD8+ T cells sorted from blood, taken in a trial of the OX40 agonist ivuxolimab.

The CDR3 DNA is TGTGCCAGCAGCTTATCTCCAGTGGGGGGTGGCTACACCTTC. This sequence encodes CASSLSPVGGGYTF. This rearrangement joins TRBV7-2 to TRBJ1-2; D may be TRBD1 (5 bases). Germline V gives CDR1 SGHTA, CDR2 FQGNSA. V dropped 2 bases and J dropped 7 bases, with 14 bases sitting between them. CDR3 size: 14 residues.